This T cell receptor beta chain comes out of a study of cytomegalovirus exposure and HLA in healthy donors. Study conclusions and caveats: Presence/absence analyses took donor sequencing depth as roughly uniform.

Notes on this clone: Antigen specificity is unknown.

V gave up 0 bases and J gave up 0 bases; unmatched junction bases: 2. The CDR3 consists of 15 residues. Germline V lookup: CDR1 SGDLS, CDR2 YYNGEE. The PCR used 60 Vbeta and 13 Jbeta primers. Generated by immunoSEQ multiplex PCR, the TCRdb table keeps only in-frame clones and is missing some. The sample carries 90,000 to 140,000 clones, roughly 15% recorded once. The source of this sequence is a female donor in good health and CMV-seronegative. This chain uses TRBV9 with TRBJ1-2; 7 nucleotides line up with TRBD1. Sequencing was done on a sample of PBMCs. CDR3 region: CASSVGGGANYGYTF. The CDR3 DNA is TGTGCCAGCAGCGTAGGAGGGGGCGCTAACTATGGCTACACCTTC.